This T cell receptor (beta chain) was obtained from a study of blood T cell repertoires in COVID-19. Study-level background: From T cells, B-cell-depleted T cells, or PBMCs came the material, which was cDNA or gDNA.

Participant-given clinical history determined each cohort assignment. Among Cohort 3 donors, those recovered had two negative PCRs, clearance, or symptom resolution. Clones were sequenced by immunoSEQ multiplex PCR, and TCRdb holds only the in-frame ones, with some missing. The data show fewer than 500,000 clones, with about 90% seen just once and approximately 1.3% held by the top ten. Germline CDR1 and CDR2: SEHNR and FQNEAQ (reference sequence). V shed 11 bases, J shed 7 bases, and the junction held 9 bases outside the gene matches. The CDR3 contains 13 residues. This chain joins TRBV7-9 and TRBJ2-1; TRBD1 matches 9 bases. The sequencing sample was made of PBMCs or T cells enriched from blood (not recorded which). This sequence originates from a man younger than 40 who had recovered from COVID-19. CDR3 DNA: TGTGCCGAGGGAGGGACAGGGTCAAATGAGCAGTTCTTC. Residues: CAEGGTGSNEQFF.